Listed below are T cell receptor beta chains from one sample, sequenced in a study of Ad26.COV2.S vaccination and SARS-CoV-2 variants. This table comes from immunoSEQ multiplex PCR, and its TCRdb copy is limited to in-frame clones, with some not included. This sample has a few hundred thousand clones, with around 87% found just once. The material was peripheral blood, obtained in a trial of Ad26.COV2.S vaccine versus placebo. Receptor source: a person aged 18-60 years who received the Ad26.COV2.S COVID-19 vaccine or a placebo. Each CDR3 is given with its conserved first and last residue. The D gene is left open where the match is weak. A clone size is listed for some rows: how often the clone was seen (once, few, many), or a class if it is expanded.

CDR3 protein: CASSWTGGNSPLHF
CDR3 DNA: TGCGCCAGCAGCTGGACAGGGGGGAATTCACCCCTCCACTTT
D gene: TRBD1
clone size: -
J gene: TRBJ1-6
V gene: TRBV5-1

CDR3 protein: CASSFSGEYEQYF
CDR3 DNA: TGCGCCAGCAGTTTTAGCGGGGAGTACGAGCAGTACTTC
D gene: TRBD2
clone size: -
J gene: TRBJ2-7
V gene: TRBV5-1

CDR3 protein: CASTHEQGVAGELFF
CDR3 DNA: TGTGCCAGCACCCACGAGCAGGGGGTGGCCGGGGAGCTGTTTTTT
D gene: TRBD1
clone size: -
J gene: TRBJ2-2
V gene: TRBV6-5

CDR3 protein: CSASIQSSYNSPLHF
CDR3 DNA: TGCAGTGCTAGTATCCAGAGCTCCTATAATTCACCCCTCCACTTT
D gene: -
clone size: -
J gene: TRBJ1-6
V gene: TRBV20-1

CDR3 protein: CASSFALSPRPINEKLFF
CDR3 DNA: TGTGCCAGCAGTTTCGCACTCTCCCCGAGACCCATTAATGAAAAACTGTTTTTT
D gene: -
clone size: -
J gene: TRBJ1-4
V gene: TRBV7-2

CDR3 protein: CASSPDRVSSYEQYF
CDR3 DNA: TGTGCCAGCTCTCCCGACAGGGTGAGCTCCTACGAGCAGTACTTC
D gene: TRBD1
clone size: -
J gene: TRBJ2-7
V gene: TRBV18

CDR3 protein: CACNRGGYEQYF
CDR3 DNA: TGTGCCTGCAACCGGGGGGGCTACGAGCAGTACTTC
D gene: TRBD2
clone size: -
J gene: TRBJ2-7
V gene: TRBV30

CDR3 protein: CASSYGPNPNTEAFF
CDR3 DNA: TGTGCCAGCAGCTATGGGCCAAACCCGAACACTGAAGCTTTCTTT
D gene: -
clone size: once
J gene: TRBJ1-1
V gene: TRBV11-2

CDR3 protein: CASSFEGNTGELFF
CDR3 DNA: TGTGCCAGCAGCTTTGAGGGTAACACCGGGGAGCTGTTTTTT
D gene: -
clone size: many
J gene: TRBJ2-2
V gene: TRBV11-3

CDR3 protein: CASSYGSGGLGLVNGYTF
CDR3 DNA: TGCGCCAGCAGCTACGGGTCAGGAGGATTAGGGTTGGTAAATGGCTACACCTTC
D gene: -
clone size: -
J gene: TRBJ1-2
V gene: TRBV5-1

CDR3 protein: CASSQGLSSNYGYTF
CDR3 DNA: TGTGCCAGCAGCCAAGGTCTCAGCTCTAACTATGGCTACACCTTC
D gene: -
clone size: once
J gene: TRBJ1-2
V gene: TRBV4-2

CDR3 protein: CASRPGQLSSGNTIYF
CDR3 DNA: TGTGCCAGCAGGCCGGGACAGCTAAGCTCTGGAAACACCATATATTTT
D gene: TRBD1
clone size: -
J gene: TRBJ1-3
V gene: TRBV5-5

CDR3 protein: CAISDPGTGLNIQYF
CDR3 DNA: TGTGCCATCAGTGACCCCGGGACAGGGTTAAACATTCAGTACTTC
D gene: TRBD1
clone size: -
J gene: TRBJ2-4
V gene: TRBV10-3

CDR3 protein: CATLGLTSVSDTQYF
CDR3 DNA: TGTGCCACCTTGGGACTGACTAGCGTCTCAGATACGCAGTATTTT
D gene: TRBD2
clone size: -
J gene: TRBJ2-3
V gene: TRBV7-9

CDR3 protein: CASSPAWQGKDSPLHF
CDR3 DNA: TGCGCCAGCAGCCCGGCGTGGCAGGGGAAGGATTCACCCCTCCACTTT
D gene: -
clone size: -
J gene: TRBJ1-6
V gene: TRBV4-1

CDR3 protein: CASSLGQGTANYGYTF
CDR3 DNA: TGTGCCAGCAGCTTGGGGCAGGGTACCGCTAACTATGGCTACACCTTC
D gene: -
clone size: -
J gene: TRBJ1-2
V gene: TRBV5-6

CDR3 protein: CASTGDSYGYTF
CDR3 DNA: TGTGCCAGCACCGGGGACAGCTATGGCTACACCTTC
D gene: TRBD1
clone size: -
J gene: TRBJ1-2
V gene: TRBV6-5

CDR3 protein: CASSYSNRGVYNEQFF
CDR3 DNA: TGTGCCAGCAGTTACTCGAACCGGGGGGTCTACAATGAGCAGTTCTTC
D gene: TRBD2
clone size: -
J gene: TRBJ2-1
V gene: TRBV6-5

CDR3 protein: CASSAGQGAEEQFF
CDR3 DNA: TGCGCCAGCAGCGCAGGACAGGGGGCGGAAGAGCAGTTCTTC
D gene: TRBD1
clone size: -
J gene: TRBJ2-1
V gene: TRBV5-1

CDR3 protein: CASSLLGGVSEAFF
CDR3 DNA: TGTGCCAGCAGCCTCTTAGGGGGGGTGTCTGAAGCTTTCTTT
D gene: -
clone size: -
J gene: TRBJ1-1
V gene: TRBV11-2

CDR3 protein: CASSVAGTGPPVPYNEQFF
CDR3 DNA: TGTGCCAGCAGCGTTGCAGGGACAGGGCCACCCGTACCCTACAATGAGCAGTTCTTC
D gene: TRBD1
clone size: -
J gene: TRBJ2-1
V gene: TRBV9

CDR3 protein: CASSLEPRQGRKNEKLFF
CDR3 DNA: TGTGCCAGCAGCTTAGAACCCCGACAGGGGCGAAAGAATGAAAAACTGTTTTTT
D gene: TRBD1
clone size: -
J gene: TRBJ1-4
V gene: TRBV7-6

CDR3 protein: CASRGRGYEQYF
CDR3 DNA: TGTGCCAGCAGAGGACGGGGCTACGAGCAGTACTTC
D gene: -
clone size: -
J gene: TRBJ2-7
V gene: TRBV5-6

CDR3 protein: CASRKGYYGYTF
CDR3 DNA: TGTGCCAGCAGAAAAGGCTACTATGGCTACACCTTC
D gene: -
clone size: -
J gene: TRBJ1-2
V gene: TRBV13

CDR3 protein: CASSQERGTEAFF
CDR3 DNA: TGCGCCAGCAGCCAAGAGAGGGGAACTGAAGCTTTCTTT
D gene: -
clone size: -
J gene: TRBJ1-1
V gene: TRBV4-1

CDR3 protein: CASSREVYHEQYF
CDR3 DNA: TGTGCCAGCAGCCGGGAGGTCTACCACGAGCAGTACTTC
D gene: TRBD2
clone size: once
J gene: TRBJ2-7
V gene: TRBV6-2/TRBV6-3

CDR3 protein: CASSPGQGLNSNQPQHF
CDR3 DNA: TGTGCCAGCAGCCCAGGGCAGGGACTTAATAGCAATCAGCCCCAGCATTTT
D gene: -
clone size: -
J gene: TRBJ1-5
V gene: TRBV6-2/TRBV6-3

CDR3 protein: CAISEPQGAGRMFF
CDR3 DNA: TGTGCCATCAGTGAGCCACAGGGCGCGGGGAGGATGTTCTTC
D gene: -
clone size: many
J gene: TRBJ2-1
V gene: TRBV10-3

CDR3 protein: CASSLVLGYEQYF
CDR3 DNA: TGTGCCAGCAGCTTAGTCCTAGGTTACGAGCAGTACTTC
D gene: -
clone size: -
J gene: TRBJ2-7
V gene: TRBV7-2

CDR3 protein: CASMAGRERTQYF
CDR3 DNA: TGTGCCAGCATGGCGGGGCGCGAAAGGACCCAGTACTTC
D gene: -
clone size: -
J gene: TRBJ2-5
V gene: TRBV28

CDR3 protein: CAWSGGVNNDYGYTF
CDR3 DNA: TGTGCCTGGAGTGGGGGGGTAAATAACGACTATGGCTACACCTTC
D gene: -
clone size: -
J gene: TRBJ1-2
V gene: TRBV30

CDR3 protein: CASSLVKEVGELFF
CDR3 DNA: TGCGCCAGCAGCTTGGTTAAGGAGGTCGGGGAGCTGTTTTTT
D gene: -
clone size: -
J gene: TRBJ2-2
V gene: TRBV5-1

CDR3 protein: CASSRDYTDTQYF
CDR3 DNA: TGTGCCAGCAGTCGGGACTACACAGATACGCAGTATTTT
D gene: TRBD2
clone size: -
J gene: TRBJ2-3
V gene: TRBV2

CDR3 protein: CASKPRGNEQFF
CDR3 DNA: TGTGCCAGCAAACCGAGAGGCAATGAGCAGTTCTTC
D gene: -
clone size: -
J gene: TRBJ2-1
V gene: TRBV6-6

CDR3 protein: CAWDITRNTEAFF
CDR3 DNA: TGTGCCTGGGACATTACCAGGAACACTGAAGCTTTCTTT
D gene: -
clone size: -
J gene: TRBJ1-1
V gene: TRBV30

CDR3 protein: CASSLVALKGGEAFF
CDR3 DNA: TGTGCCAGCAGCTTGGTAGCTTTGAAAGGGGGTGAAGCTTTCTTT
D gene: -
clone size: -
J gene: TRBJ1-1
V gene: TRBV5-6

CDR3 protein: CASSPQGRGHGYTF
CDR3 DNA: TGTGCCAGCAGCCCCCAGGGCAGGGGACATGGCTACACCTTC
D gene: -
clone size: few
J gene: TRBJ1-2
V gene: TRBV11-2

CDR3 protein: CASSVGRTAFPEKLFF
CDR3 DNA: TGTGCCAGCAGCGTAGGAAGGACAGCCTTTCCTGAAAAACTGTTTTTT
D gene: -
clone size: -
J gene: TRBJ1-4
V gene: TRBV9

CDR3 protein: CASSLRRWEGQDTQYF
CDR3 DNA: TGTGCCAGCAGCTTAAGGAGGTGGGAGGGGCAGGATACGCAGTATTTT
D gene: TRBD2
clone size: -
J gene: TRBJ2-3
V gene: TRBV7-9

CDR3 protein: CASSLTGGANTGELFF
CDR3 DNA: TGTGCCAGTAGTCTTACAGGGGGCGCGAACACCGGGGAGCTGTTTTTT
D gene: TRBD1
clone size: -
J gene: TRBJ2-2
V gene: TRBV19

CDR3 protein: CASSSPRELFF
CDR3 DNA: TGTGCCAGCAGCTCCCCCAGGGAGCTGTTTTTT
D gene: -
clone size: -
J gene: TRBJ2-2
V gene: TRBV21-1